This T cell receptor beta chain was sequenced in a study of beta chain features in type 1 diabetes. Study at large: The patients were much like the healthy donors in age, gender and cell yields.

Of the isolated RNA, all was reverse transcribed, and so the sequenced material was expressed TCRB transcripts. Some clones are missing from TCRdb's copy, which holds only in-frame ones; the method was immunoSEQ multiplex PCR. Here the sample spans about 660,000 clones, 11% to 15% being singletons. Sorted populations all exceeded 95% purity. Notes on the study in general: Shorter TCRB CDR3s, moderately but significantly so, marked every one of the four CD4+ subsets in Type 1 diabetes patients.

The CDR3 totals 14 residues. Looked up from germline, CDR1 is SEHNR and CDR2 is FQNEAQ (reference sequence). V was cut by 3 bases and J by 2 bases, with 11 bases left in between. About this clone itself: The target antigen is unknown.

The sequencing sample was made of naive CD4+ T cells from blood. The receptor was isolated from a man aged 18 to 35 with type 1 diabetes. The chain uses TRBV7-9 and TRBJ2-7, with D unclear. The CDR3 here is CASSFVEAPYEQYF. CDR3 nucleotide sequence: TGTGCCAGCAGCTTCGTTGAGGCCCCCTACGAGCAGTACTTC.